The source of this T cell receptor (beta chain) is a study of vaccination and CD4 T cells after COVID-19. For the study at large: Overlapping SARS-CoV-2, HCoV-NL63, HCoV-OC43 and HCoV-229E spike peptides stimulated the cells.

Study-level points and caveats: Spike mono-reactivity was found in 304 of the 307 vaccine-specific clones identified in convalescent patients.

Germline CDR1 is DFQATT and CDR2 is SNEGSKA (reference sequence). The CDR3 has 12 residues. Trimming took 5 bases from V and 6 from J, leaving 10 bases between them. A word on this clonotype: As yet, its antigen is unknown.

Treatment specified: roughly 10-day PBMC culture with coronavirus spike peptide pools or control peptides (ViraFEST assay). Scientists ran DNA taken from cultured CD4+ T cells through the Oncomine TCR Beta short-read assay for sequencing. Using the QIAamp micro DNA kit, genomic DNA was extracted from the CD4+ T cells that had been cultured. Each CDR3 protein gets one entry after TCRdb re-called the PCR reads with MiXCR. Here the sample spans over 10,000 distinct CDR3 sequences, about a third being singletons. Specimen: CD4+ T cells from blood, cultured in vitro. The clonotype comes from a human donor who had recovered from COVID-19. This chain joins TRBV20-1 and TRBJ2-2; tentative D call: TRBD1 (6 bases). The CDR3 protein is CSAARQAGELFF. The DNA of the CDR3 is TGCAGTGCTGCCCGACAGGCCGGGGAGCTGTTTTTT.